These 32 T cell receptor beta chains originate from one sample sequenced in a study of PD-1 blockade in mismatch repair-deficient tumors (dated by TCRdb to the late 2010s). Receptor amplification or capture employed the immunoSEQ multiplex PCR assay. Entries here come from immuneACCESS through TCRdb and include only in-frame sequences with V and J called. Some clones fail to appear in such tables; in the studies checked, an unresolved V gene covers under half of the shortfall, and the cause of the remainder is unknown. For this sample there are approximately 37,000 clones; about 85% appear just once. Clones ranked in the top ten supply roughly 3.9% of the sample. The sequences come from peripheral blood, collected roughly 75 weeks after starting pembrolizumab. The receptors here all came from an adult with mismatch repair-deficient cancer.

The chain uses TRBV5-8 and TRBJ1-3; D gene ambiguous. This CDR3 comprises 12 residues. In germline, CDR1 is SGHTS, CDR2 YDEGEE. The V and J ends lost 4 bases and 13 bases respectively, with 15 bases between them. CDR3 sequence reads: CASSSWPVRIYF. The CDR3 nucleotides are TGTGCCAGCAGCAGTTGGCCCGTTAGAATATATTTT.

The chain uses TRBV28 and TRBJ2-7; tentatively, D is TRBD2 (6 bases). V was clipped by 3 bases and J by 6 bases, with 15 bases between them. This CDR3 contains 14 residues. The germline V gene has CDR1 MDHEN and CDR2 SYDVKM. The CDR3 nucleotides are TGTGCCAGCAGTTTTCAGGGAGCGGGTAGCGAGCAGTACTTC. Its protein product is CASSFQGAGSEQYF.

The V call is TRBV29-1, the J call TRBJ2-1; TRBD2 matches at 8 bases. The CDR3 has 16 amino acids. The germline V gene encodes CDR1 SQVTM and CDR2 ANQGSEA. V gave up 1 base and J gave up 2 bases; unmatched junction bases: 7. The CDR3 sequence is CSVEAIAGIPYNEQFF. DNA of the CDR3: TGCAGCGTTGAAGCGATAGCGGGAATCCCCTACAATGAGCAGTTCTTC.

The chain employs TRBV18 and TRBJ1-2; 9 bases agree with TRBD1. Germline trimming cut 3 bases from V and 4 bases from J; bases unmatched to any gene: 6. This CDR3 spans 15 amino acids. Germline CDR1 reads KGHSH; CDR2 reads LQKENI. CDR3 region: CASSPSGTGIYGYTF. CDR3 nucleotide sequence: TGTGCCAGCTCACCGTCCGGGACAGGGATCTATGGCTACACCTTC.

The chain joins TRBV14 to TRBJ2-2; D is ambiguous. CDR3 length equals 14 residues. Germline values: CDR1 SGHDN, CDR2 FVKESK. V shed 0 bases and J shed 5 bases, with 7 bases lying between them. The CDR3 DNA follows: TGTGCCAGCAGCCAAGAAGGGCGAACCGGGGAGCTGTTTTTT. Amino acid sequence: CASSQEGRTGELFF.

The V gene is TRBV7-8, the J gene TRBJ2-7, with 11 nucleotides matching TRBD2. CDR1 and CDR2 (germline): SGHVS, FQNEAQ. There are 17 residues in the CDR3. After removal of 3 bases from V and 7 bases from J, the junction contained 14 bases not matched to a gene. The CDR3 reads CASSLGGRLAGRGEQYF. In DNA, the CDR3 is TGTGCCAGCAGCTTGGGGGGAAGACTAGCGGGAAGGGGTGAGCAGTACTTC.

The rearrangement joins TRBV5-4 to TRBJ1-2; 8 bases line up with TRBD1. Trimming took 3 bases from V and 6 from J; bases not matched to a gene: 4. The CDR3 is made up of 13 amino acids. CDR1 is SGHNT, CDR2 YYREEE, per germline (reference sequence). As DNA, the CDR3 is TGTGCCAGCAGCTCTCCAGGGGGCGATGGCTACACCTTC. Translated: CASSSPGGDGYTF.

This clone was seen a handful of times. V gene TRBV30 combines with J gene TRBJ1-2, with D possibly being TRBD1 (6 bases). The CDR3 sequence is 12 residues long. Trimming cost V 3 bases and J 8 bases, with 13 bases left between them. Germline V gene lookup returns CDR1 GTSNPN and CDR2 SVGIG (reference sequence). The CDR3 nucleotides are TGTGCCTGGAGAGCCTACAGGGAGGGCTACACCTTC. Amino acid sequence: CAWRAYREGYTF.

This chain links TRBV5-1 with TRBJ1-2, with D perhaps matching TRBD1 (5 bases). V dropped 4 bases and J dropped 4 bases, with 17 bases sitting between them. The CDR3 extends over 15 amino acids. The germline V gene has CDR1 SGHRS and CDR2 YFSETQ. In DNA, the CDR3 is TGCGCCAGCAGCGGGGGGTTAGGGGTCGCCTATGGCTACACCTTC. Amino acid sequence: CASSGGLGVAYGYTF.

V and J are TRBV4-3 and TRBJ2-1; 13 positions match TRBD2. Germline CDR1 and CDR2: LGHNA and YSLEER. The CDR3 covers 18 residues. V lost 3 bases, J lost 5 bases, and 10 bases stayed unmatched. This CDR3 reads CASSQGLPGTSGNNEQFF. CDR3 DNA sequence: TGCGCCAGCAGCCAGGGTCTCCCCGGGACTAGCGGGAACAATGAGCAGTTCTTC.

This clone appeared a few times. This chain joins TRBV13 and TRBJ2-7, with D perhaps given as TRBD1 or TRBD2 (5 bases each). The CDR3 has 15 amino acids. Germline assignment: CDR1 PRHDT and CDR2 FYEKMQ (reference sequence). Trimming left V 1 base short and J 0 bases short, with 10 bases between. CDR3: CASSLVGTDSYEQYF. The CDR3 bases are TGTGCCAGCAGCTTAGTAGGGACGGACTCCTACGAGCAGTACTTC.

The gene calls are TRBV5-4 and TRBJ2-2; D might be TRBD2 (6 bases). Trimming took 3 bases from V and 0 from J, leaving 9 bases between them. The CDR3 has 15 amino acids. Germline lookup yields CDR1 SGHNT and CDR2 YYREEE (reference sequence). CDR3 sequence (DNA): TGTGCCAGCAGCTCCGGGAGAGCGAACACCGGGGAGCTGTTTTTT. This sequence encodes CASSSGRANTGELFF. Full variable domain (remainder filled in from reference TRBV5-4 and TRBJ2-2): ETGVTQSPTHLIKTRGQQVTLRCSSQSGHNTVSWYQQALGQGPQFIFQYYREEENGRGNFPPRFSGLQFPNYSSELNVNALELDDSALYLCASSSGRANTGELFFGEGSRLTVL.

Comment on this clone: A much bigger clone sits one base away, suggesting this may be a read error. This sample also contains other DNA sequences that code for the same CDR3. The V and J genes are TRBV5-1 and TRBJ1-2, with D perhaps TRBD1 (6 bases). The germline V and J ends were trimmed by 4 bases and 5 bases, with 15 bases remaining between them. The length of the CDR3 is 14 residues. Germline-derived CDR1 and CDR2 are SGHRS and YFSETQ. The CDR3 is CASSVGQGQYGYTF. The CDR3 DNA follows: TGCGCCAGCAGCGTCGGACAAGGACAGTATGGCTACACCTTC.

Judged by abundance, this clone is medium-sized. The chain recombines TRBV7-9 with TRBJ2-1, with 7 bases identical to TRBD1. Germline lookup yields CDR1 SEHNR and CDR2 FQNEAQ (reference sequence). The CDR3 loop spans 14 amino acids. V trimming: 4 bases; J trimming: 5 bases; junction bases outside the gene matches: 5. The CDR3 loop reads CASSSDRINNEQFF. The CDR3 DNA is TGTGCCAGCAGCTCGGACAGGATAAACAATGAGCAGTTCTTC.

The J gene is TRBJ2-3, the V gene TRBV11-2; TRBD2 agrees at 14 bases. The CDR3 totals 16 residues. J was trimmed by 1 base and V by 5 bases; bases with no gene match: 2. Germline V CDR1 and CDR2: SGHAT, FQNNGV. CDR3 region: CASSLGLAGGTDTQYF. The DNA of the CDR3 is TGTGCCAGCAGCCTGGGACTAGCGGGAGGCACAGATACGCAGTATTTT.

Only one count was recorded for this clone. This sequence joins TRBV27 and TRBJ1-2, with 7 positions matching TRBD1. The V gene end was trimmed by 3 bases and the J gene end by 2 bases; junction bases not matched to a gene: 6. The germline gives CDR1 MNHEY, CDR2 SMNVEV (reference sequence). The CDR3 has 15 amino acids. The CDR3, as DNA: TGTGCCAGCAGTTTTGGGGACAGAGTCAACTATGGCTACACCTTC. Its translation: CASSFGDRVNYGYTF.

The chain employs TRBV30 and TRBJ2-3; 8 positions agree with TRBD1. The CDR3 has 14 residues. Trimming cost V 5 bases and J 6 bases; bases outside gene matches: 10. CDR1 and CDR2 (germline): GTSNPN, SVGIG (reference sequence). The CDR3 nucleotides are TGTGCCTGGGGACAGGGTCGGAGGGAGGATACGCAGTATTTT. It yields the protein CAWGQGRREDTQYF.

This chain uses TRBV5-5 with TRBJ1-1; no clear D gene. CDR1 is SGHKS and CDR2 is YYEKEE in the germline V gene (reference sequence). The CDR3 extends over 15 amino acids. V gave up 0 bases and J gave up 5 bases, with 14 bases separating them. CDR3 residues: CASSLAAVSGTEAFF. The CDR3 DNA is TGTGCCAGCAGCTTGGCCGCAGTCTCGGGTACTGAAGCTTTCTTT.

This clone came up once. The chain employs TRBV6-1 and TRBJ1-1; D not resolved. V was trimmed by 1 base and J by 5 bases, leaving 2 bases between them. The CDR3 loop spans 11 amino acids. Per the germline V gene, CDR1 is MNHNS and CDR2 is SASEGT. CDR3 sequence reads: CASSEGTEAFF. The CDR3 bases are TGTGCCAGCAGTGAAGGGACTGAAGCTTTCTTT.

V is TRBV9 and J is TRBJ2-5; TRBD1 matches 7 bases. This CDR3 is built from 14 residues. V lost 4 bases to trimming and J lost 2 bases; unmatched junction nucleotides: 5. Per germline, CDR1 SGDLS and CDR2 YYNGEE. CDR3 bases: TGTGCCAGCAGCAGAGGACAGGCGCAAGAGACCCAGTACTTC. Protein sequence: CASSRGQAQETQYF. Using reference TRBV9 and TRBJ2-5 for the parts outside the CDR3, the full variable domain is DSGVTQTPKHLITATGQRVTLRCSPRSGDLSVYWYQQSLDQGLQFLIQYYNGEERAKGNILERFSAQQFPDLHSELNLSSLELGDSALYFCASSRGQAQETQYFGPGTRLLVL.

Here the CDR3 DNA reads TGTGCCAGCACCAGAAGGCTAGCGGTCGGGGTGGATACGCAGTATTTT. Encoded protein: CASTRRLAVGVDTQYF. This rearrangement joins TRBV11-3 to TRBJ2-3, with 7 bases fitting TRBD2. Germline CDR1 SGHNT, CDR2 YENEEA. This CDR3 region has 16 residues. V dropped 7 bases and J dropped 6; count of bases not matched to a gene: 16.

In nucleotides, the CDR3 is TGTGCCAGCAGCCCGGTGTTCGGCGGCGGCCAAGAGACCCAGTACTTC. It codes for CASSPVFGGGQETQYF. The chain links TRBV4-2 to TRBJ2-5; D is undetermined. The CDR3 totals 16 residues. V lost 4 bases, J lost 1 base, and 16 bases lay in between. Looked up from germline, CDR1 is LGHNA and CDR2 is YNFKEQ.

The chain is built from TRBV27 and TRBJ1-2; a weak D match, TRBD1 (5 bases). Germline CDR1 and CDR2: MNHEY and SMNVEV (reference sequence). V lost 5 bases, J lost 4 bases, and 14 bases lay in between. The CDR3 is 14 amino acids. As DNA, the CDR3 is TGTGCCAGCAGTCTAGGGGTCTCTACCTATGGCTACACCTTC. Amino acid sequence: CASSLGVSTYGYTF.

The V gene is TRBV9, the J gene TRBJ1-3; D ambiguous. The ends were cut back, 4 bases at V and 0 bases at J, with 17 bases in the middle. The CDR3 contains 17 residues. In germline, CDR1 is SGDLS, CDR2 YYNGEE. The CDR3 bases are TGTGCCAGCAGCCCCGGACGAGGCCAATACTCTGGAAACACCATATATTTT. This codes for CASSPGRGQYSGNTIYF.

This chain connects TRBV7-6 to TRBJ1-2; the D gene is possibly TRBD1 (6 bases). Germline-derived CDR1 and CDR2 are SGHVS and FNYEAQ. Trimming shortened V by 5 bases and J by 7 bases, and 20 bases separated the two germline ends. The CDR3 is 15 amino acids. The CDR3 here is CASSPTTEKGGGYTF. The CDR3 bases are TGTGCCAGCAGCCCAACAACAGAGAAGGGGGGTGGCTACACCTTC.

This chain joins TRBV6-5 and TRBJ1-1; D possibly corresponds to TRBD1 (6 bases). V gave up 5 bases and J gave up 5 bases, with 9 bases separating them. Germline V gives CDR1 MNHEY, CDR2 SVGAGI. The CDR3 has 12 amino acids. This CDR3 is CASSERGTEAFF. As DNA, the CDR3 is TGTGCCAGCAGTGAAAGGGGGACTGAAGCTTTCTTT.

The V and J genes are TRBV6-1 and TRBJ2-5; no firm D call. This CDR3 has 12 amino acids. V gave up 5 bases and J gave up 0 bases, with 4 bases separating them. Germline CDR1 is MNHNS and CDR2 is SASEGT. The CDR3 here is CASSTYQETQYF. For the CDR3, the DNA is TGTGCCAGCAGTACGTACCAAGAGACCCAGTACTTC.

This rearrangement joins TRBV5-6 to TRBJ2-7; TRBD2 matches at 13 bases. V shed 6 bases, J shed 3 bases, and the junction held 12 bases outside the gene matches. The germline V gene encodes CDR1 SGHDT and CDR2 YYEEEE. This CDR3 comprises 17 residues. CDR3 in amino acids: CASTVYPGLAGLYEQYF. As DNA, the CDR3 is TGTGCCAGCACCGTATACCCGGGACTAGCGGGACTCTACGAGCAGTACTTC.

This rearrangement joins TRBV6-5 to TRBJ2-4; 9 nucleotides match TRBD1. Germline lookup yields CDR1 MNHEY and CDR2 SVGAGI. V trimming: 5 bases; J trimming: 6 bases; junction bases outside the gene matches: 8. This CDR3 region has 15 residues. The CDR3 sequence is CASSRTGVGVNIQYF. As DNA, the CDR3 is TGTGCCAGCAGTAGGACAGGGGTGGGGGTAAACATTCAGTACTTC.

In this sample, this clone turned up a few times. V is TRBV7-6 and J is TRBJ2-3, with D perhaps TRBD2 (5 bases). The germline V gene encodes CDR1 SGHVS and CDR2 FNYEAQ. The V end was cut by 2 bases, the J end by 0 bases, with 12 bases between. This CDR3 region has 16 residues. The CDR3 coding sequence is TGTGCCAGCAGCTTATTCGGGCGGAGGAGCACAGATACGCAGTATTTT. Translated, it gives CASSLFGRRSTDTQYF.

V usage is TRBV7-3 and J usage is TRBJ1-1, with 8 bases lining up with TRBD1. Trimming at V came to 5 bases and at J to 5 bases, leaving 10 bases not matched to a gene. Germline V gives CDR1 SGHTA, CDR2 FQGTGA. CDR3 length: 15 amino acids. DNA of the CDR3: TGTGCCAGCAGCCGAGGGGTGCAGGGGGCGACTGAAGCTTTCTTT. Protein product: CASSRGVQGATEAFF.

The V gene is TRBV12-5, the J gene TRBJ2-5; 7 bases are shared with TRBD2. From germline, CDR1 is LGHNT and CDR2 FRNRAP. The CDR3 is made up of 19 amino acids. V trimming: 1 base; J trimming: 5 bases; junction bases outside the gene matches: 19. Here the CDR3 reads CASGLGRRIGGGRGETQYF. The DNA of the CDR3 is TGTGCTAGTGGTTTGGGAAGACGGATCGGCGGCGGGAGAGGGGAGACCCAGTACTTC.